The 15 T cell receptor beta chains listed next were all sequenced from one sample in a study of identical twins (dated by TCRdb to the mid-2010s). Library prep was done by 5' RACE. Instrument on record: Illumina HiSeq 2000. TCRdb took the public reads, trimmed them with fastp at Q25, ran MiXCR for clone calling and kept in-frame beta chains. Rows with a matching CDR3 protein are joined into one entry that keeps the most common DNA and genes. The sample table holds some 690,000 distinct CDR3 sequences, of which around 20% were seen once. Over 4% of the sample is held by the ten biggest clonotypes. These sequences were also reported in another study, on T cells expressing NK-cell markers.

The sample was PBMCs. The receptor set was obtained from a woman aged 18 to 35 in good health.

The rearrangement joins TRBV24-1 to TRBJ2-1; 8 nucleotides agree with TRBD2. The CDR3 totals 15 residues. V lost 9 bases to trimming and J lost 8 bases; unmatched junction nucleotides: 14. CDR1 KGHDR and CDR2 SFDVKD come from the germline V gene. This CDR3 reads CATEASSGRGDEQFF. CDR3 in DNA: TGTGCCACCGAGGCCTCCAGCGGGAGAGGGGATGAGCAGTTCTTC.

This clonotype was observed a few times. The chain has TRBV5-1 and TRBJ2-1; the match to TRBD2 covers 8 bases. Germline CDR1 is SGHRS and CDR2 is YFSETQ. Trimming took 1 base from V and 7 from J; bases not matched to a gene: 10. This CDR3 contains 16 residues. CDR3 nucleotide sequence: TGCGCCAGCAGCTTGCTCCAGCGGGGGAGACCGAATGAGCAGTTCTTC. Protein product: CASSLLQRGRPNEQFF.

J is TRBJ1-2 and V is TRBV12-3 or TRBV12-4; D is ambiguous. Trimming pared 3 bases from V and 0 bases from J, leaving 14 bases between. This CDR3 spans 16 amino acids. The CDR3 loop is CASSFGLIRANYGYTF. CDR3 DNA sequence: TGTGCCAGCAGTTTCGGGCTGATCCGAGCTAACTATGGCTACACCTTC.

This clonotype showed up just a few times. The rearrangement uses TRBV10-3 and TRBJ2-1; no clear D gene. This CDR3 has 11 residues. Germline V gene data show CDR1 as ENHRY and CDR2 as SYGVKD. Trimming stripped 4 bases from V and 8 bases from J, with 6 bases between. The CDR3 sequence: CAISGADEQFF. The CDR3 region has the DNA TGTGCCATCAGTGGGGCGGATGAGCAGTTCTTC.

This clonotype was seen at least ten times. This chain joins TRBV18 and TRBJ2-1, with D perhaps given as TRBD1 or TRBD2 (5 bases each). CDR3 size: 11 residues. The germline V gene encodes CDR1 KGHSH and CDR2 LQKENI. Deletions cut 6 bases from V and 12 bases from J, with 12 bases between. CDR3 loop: CASSSTGPQFF. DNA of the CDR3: TGTGCCAGCTCCTCGACGGGACCGCAGTTCTTC.

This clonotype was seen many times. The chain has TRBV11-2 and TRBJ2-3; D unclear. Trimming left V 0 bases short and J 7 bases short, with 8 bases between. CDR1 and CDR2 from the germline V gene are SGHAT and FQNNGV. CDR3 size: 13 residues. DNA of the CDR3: TGTGCCAGCAGCTTAGAACCCCGAAATACGCAGTATTTT. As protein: CASSLEPRNTQYF.

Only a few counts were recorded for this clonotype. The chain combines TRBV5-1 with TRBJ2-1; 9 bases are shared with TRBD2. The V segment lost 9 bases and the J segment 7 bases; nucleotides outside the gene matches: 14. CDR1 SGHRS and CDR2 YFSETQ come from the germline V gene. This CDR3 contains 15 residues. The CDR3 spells CATAWLGTSQNEQFF. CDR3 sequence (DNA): TGCGCCACCGCCTGGTTGGGGACTAGCCAGAATGAGCAGTTCTTC.

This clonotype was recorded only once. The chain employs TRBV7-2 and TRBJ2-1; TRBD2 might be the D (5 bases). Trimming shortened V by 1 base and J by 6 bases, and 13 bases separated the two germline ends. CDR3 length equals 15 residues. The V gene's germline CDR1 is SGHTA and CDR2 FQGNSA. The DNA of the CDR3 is TGTGCCAGCAGCTTAGGGGGAGCCCCCTTCAATGAGCAGTTCTTC. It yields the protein CASSLGGAPFNEQFF.

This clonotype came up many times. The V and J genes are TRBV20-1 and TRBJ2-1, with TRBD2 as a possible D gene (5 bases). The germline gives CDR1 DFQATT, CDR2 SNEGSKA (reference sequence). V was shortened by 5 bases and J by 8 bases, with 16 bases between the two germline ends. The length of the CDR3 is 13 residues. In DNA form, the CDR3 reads TGCAGTGCTTGGATGAGGCCCGGGGATGAGCAGTTCTTC. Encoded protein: CSAWMRPGDEQFF.

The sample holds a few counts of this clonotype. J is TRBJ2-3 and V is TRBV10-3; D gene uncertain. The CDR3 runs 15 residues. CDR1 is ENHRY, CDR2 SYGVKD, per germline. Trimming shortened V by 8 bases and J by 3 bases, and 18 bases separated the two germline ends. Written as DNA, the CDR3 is TGTGCCATCGCGCGACTCCACAGCCGAACAGATACGCAGTATTTT. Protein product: CAIARLHSRTDTQYF.

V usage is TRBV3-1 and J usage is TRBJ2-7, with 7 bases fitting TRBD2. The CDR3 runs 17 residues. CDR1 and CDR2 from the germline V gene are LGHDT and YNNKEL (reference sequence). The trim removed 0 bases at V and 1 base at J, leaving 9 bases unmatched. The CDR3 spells CASSQDRGAGSSYEQYF. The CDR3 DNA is TGTGCCAGCAGCCAAGATCGTGGAGCGGGGAGTTCCTACGAGCAGTACTTC.

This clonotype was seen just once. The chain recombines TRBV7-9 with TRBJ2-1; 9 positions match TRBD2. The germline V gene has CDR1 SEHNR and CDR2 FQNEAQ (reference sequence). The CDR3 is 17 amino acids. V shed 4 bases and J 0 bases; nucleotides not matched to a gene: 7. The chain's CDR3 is CASSSGTSSSSYNEQFF. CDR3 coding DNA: TGTGCCAGCAGCTCTGGGACTAGCTCCAGCTCCTACAATGAGCAGTTCTTC.

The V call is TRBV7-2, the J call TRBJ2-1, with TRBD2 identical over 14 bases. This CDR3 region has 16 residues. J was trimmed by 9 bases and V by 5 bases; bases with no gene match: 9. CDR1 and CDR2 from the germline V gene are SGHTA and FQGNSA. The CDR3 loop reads CASSPGTSGRLSEQFF. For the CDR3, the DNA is TGTGCCAGCAGCCCCGGGACTAGCGGGAGACTCAGTGAGCAGTTCTTC.

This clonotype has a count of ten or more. This CDR3 is CASKQGLRGYTF. CDR3 coding DNA: TGCGCCAGCAAACAGGGCTTGAGGGGCTACACCTTC. The rearrangement joins TRBV5-1 to TRBJ1-2, with D possibly TRBD1 on 6 matching bases. With 6 bases removed from V and 8 bases from J, the gap between germline ends came to 14 bases. CDR1 and CDR2 (germline): SGHRS, YFSETQ. The CDR3 is made up of 12 amino acids.

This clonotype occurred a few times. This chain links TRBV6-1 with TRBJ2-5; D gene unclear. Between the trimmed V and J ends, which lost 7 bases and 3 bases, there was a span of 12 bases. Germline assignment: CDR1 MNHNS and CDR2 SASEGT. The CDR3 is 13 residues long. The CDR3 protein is CASKRSEKETQYF. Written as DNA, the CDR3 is TGTGCCAGCAAGCGAAGCGAAAAAGAGACCCAGTACTTC.